This T cell receptor (beta chain) was sequenced during a study of shared clonotypes between healthy human individuals (dated by TCRdb to between 2020 and 2021). Regarding the research as a whole: The cohort included three men and a couple of women between 18 and 49 years of age. Each donor's leukapheresis produced roughly between roughly 0.85 and 9 billion PBMCs. For each donor, CD4 naive and CD4 memory were each run on three plates, CD8 naive on two plates, and CD8 memory on one plate. To increase sequencing depth and limit assay-specific biases, TCR repertoire library preparation and sequencing were carried out by different laboratories using diverse techniques. To estimate repertoire size and how much clonotype sharing occurs between individuals, the study deeply sequenced the blood TCR repertoires of five healthy adults. Broad study findings and their caveats: The genetic and exposure-history diversity represented was limited by the small number of donors. Estimated clonotype richness was generally larger for naive than for memory subsets. Sampling was restricted to blood, and TCR repertoires in tissues likely differ from the TCR repertoires found in blood. Pairwise subsampling indicated that sequencing depth was expected to affect the degree of clonotype sharing among donors. Across four donors, 5% to 6% of naive CD4, around 3.5% of naive CD8, 2.3% of memory CD4, and 0.4% of memory CD8 clonotypes were shared. Compared with non-shared clonotypes, the clonotypes found in all four sorted-subset donors had higher generation probabilities. Even with the large sequencing depth, rarefaction of the sorted-subset datasets indicated that sequencing was incomplete.

Donors were healthy HIV-negative adults with no recently reported acute infections or vaccinations. All donors were Caucasian adults living in Nashville, Tennessee, USA. CD4+ T cells were enriched through magnetic negative selection, after which naive cells were positively selected on CD45RA and the remaining negative fraction served as the memory subset. After blood collection by leukapheresis, PBMCs were isolated using Ficoll-Histopaque density gradient centrifugation and then cryopreserved in the vapor phase of liquid nitrogen. Analytical flow cytometry was used to check the purity and quantity of every magnetically sorted T cell population. From each sorted fraction, genomic DNA was isolated and quantified by UV absorbance on a Nanodrop 2000c. As for this clone: Its antigen specificity is not known. There are no base qualities to consult, and no much larger clone falls within one base.

Using the deep immunoSEQ assay, TCR CDR3 regions were amplified from genomic DNA by multiplex PCR. Genomic DNA extracted from each cell subset was distributed evenly over all wells of several immunoSEQ 96-well plates, and each plate served as one replicate. For sorted subsets, roughly 190 ng of genomic DNA, equivalent to 25,000 to 30,000 T cell genomes, went into each replicate PCR. Purified libraries were quantified with a Qubit 3.0 fluorometer, sized on a Bioanalyzer 2100, and re-quantified with the KAPA Library Quantification kit. A separate single-read 150-cycle Illumina NextSeq 550 flow cell was used to sequence each immunoSEQ 96-well plate. In the paper's pipeline: Because the immunoSEQ output held only junctional sequences and lacked quality scores, the filtering could not match the filtering applied to full-length reads. Sequences were annotated with PyIR, a Python wrapper for IgBLAST v1.9, using IMGT germline references to assign V/J genes and CDR3. Reads were filtered out if the reads had weak V/J assignments (E-value above 1e-6), no CDR3, stop codons, out-of-frame junctions, or ambiguous translated residues. V3J clonotypes were defined as sequences sharing an identical inferred V gene, J gene, and CDR3 amino acid sequence. Percentage overlap between repertoires was calculated by dividing the number of shared unique clonotypes by the size of the smaller repertoire. Three approaches were used to assess repertoire richness: RTK rarefaction, the Chao1 estimator, and Recon v2.1 estimates of unobserved clonotypes. Generation probabilities for all TCRbeta clonotypes obtained by the gDNA method from several donors were computed using OLGA. The table was pulled from immuneACCESS by TCRdb, which kept in-frame rearrangements only. Such tables lose some clones; where checked, under half of the loss comes from unresolved V genes, and the rest has no known cause. D and trimming come from the DNA, and the V and J calls and clone size come from that table. The sample table contains approximately 2.5 million clones; only one count was recorded for around 90% of them. The top ten hold 0.11% to 0.15% of the sample.

The germline V gene specifies SGHVS as CDR1 and FQNEAQ as CDR2. From the cysteine through the phenylalanine, the CDR3 covers 17 amino acids. The DNA shown is the 51-base CDR3, in frame from base 1. The junction shows trimming of 5 bases on V and 6 bases on J, and the gene matches do not reach 16 bases of it. The sequencing input was naive CD4+ T cells sorted from blood. Interpreted using the paper, the cell subset or site label stands for: CD45RA+ positively selected. This receptor was taken from a man aged 18-30 years in good health. The rearrangement joined TRBV7-8 to TRBJ2-3; TRBD1 agrees with 8 junctional bases. In nucleotide form, the sequence is TGTGCCAGCAGCCCCCACGGGACGGGACAGGCAGGGGATACGCAGTATTTT. Its protein is CASSPHGTGQAGDTQYF.